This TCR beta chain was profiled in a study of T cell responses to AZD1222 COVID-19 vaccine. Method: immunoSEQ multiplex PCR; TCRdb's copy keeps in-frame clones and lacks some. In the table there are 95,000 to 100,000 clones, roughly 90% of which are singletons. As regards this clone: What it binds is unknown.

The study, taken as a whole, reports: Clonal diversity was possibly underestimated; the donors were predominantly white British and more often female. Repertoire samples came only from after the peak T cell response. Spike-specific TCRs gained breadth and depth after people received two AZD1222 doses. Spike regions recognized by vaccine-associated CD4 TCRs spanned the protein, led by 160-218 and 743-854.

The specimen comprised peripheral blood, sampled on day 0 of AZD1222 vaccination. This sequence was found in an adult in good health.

The CDR3 loop is CASSPIPTNEKLFF. CDR3 nucleotides: TGTGCCAGCAGTCCGATTCCAACTAATGAAAAACTGTTTTTT. This chain connects TRBV28 to TRBJ1-4, with D uncertain. CDR1 is MDHEN and CDR2 is SYDVKM in the germline V gene. The CDR3 runs 14 residues. V was clipped by 5 bases and J by 0 bases, with 7 bases between them.